Listed below are T cell receptor beta chains from one sample, sequenced in a study of a mutant IDH1 vaccine in newly diagnosed glioma. Sequencing was performed with immunoSEQ multiplex PCR; in TCRdb, only in-frame clones are kept and a portion is missing. The sample comprises 75,000 to 100,000 clones, 70% to 90% of which are singletons, and roughly 0.58% rests with the top ten. Sequencing used PBMCs, obtained from a glioma patient treated with radiotherapy, temozolomide or both. The receptors here all came from a woman between 45 and 65 years old with glioma. CDR3s include the opening cysteine and the closing phenylalanine or tryptophan. Fields, in order: D gene, clone size, V gene, J gene, CDR3 DNA, CDR3 protein. D genes are given only for firm matches. Clone size, where shown, is once, few, many, or a class for clones that have expanded.

D: TRBD2; size: -; V: TRBV2; J: TRBJ2-1; DNA: TGTGCCAGCAGTGACCCGGGGAGGGTTGGGAATGAGCAGTTCTTC; CDR3: CASSDPGRVGNEQFF
D: TRBD2; size: -; V: TRBV9; J: TRBJ2-1; DNA: TGTGCCAGCAGCCCCCGACTAGCGGGAGCCTATGAGCAGTTCTTC; CDR3: CASSPRLAGAYEQFF
D: -; size: -; V: TRBV18; J: TRBJ2-7; DNA: TGTGCCAGCTCACCACCGTCCACGGGAGCTTCCTACGAGCAGTACTTC; CDR3: CASSPPSTGASYEQYF
D: TRBD1; size: -; V: TRBV4-1; J: TRBJ2-1; DNA: TGCGCCAGCAGCTCACACGGACAGGTACCTAGGCAGTTCTTC; CDR3: CASSSHGQVPRQFF
D: -; size: -; V: TRBV5-5; J: TRBJ2-1; DNA: TGTGCCAGCAGCGGGGAGTACTCCTACAATGAGCAGTTCTTC; CDR3: CASSGEYSYNEQFF
D: TRBD1; size: -; V: TRBV5-5; J: TRBJ1-2; DNA: TGTGCCAGCAGCCACTCGGGACAGAACTATGGCTACACCTTC; CDR3: CASSHSGQNYGYTF
D: TRBD1; size: once; V: TRBV6-1; J: TRBJ1-5; DNA: TGTGCCAGCAGTGATTACAGGGGTCAGCCCCAGCATTTT; CDR3: CASSDYRGQPQHF
D: TRBD1; size: -; V: TRBV19; J: TRBJ2-7; DNA: TGTGCCAGTAGTGACAGGGGAATGCCGTACTTC; CDR3: CASSDRGMPYF
D: TRBD1; size: few; V: TRBV6-1; J: TRBJ2-5; DNA: TGTGCCAGCAGTGAATGGGCAGGGGGCGGGGAGACCCAGTACTTC; CDR3: CASSEWAGGGETQYF
D: -; size: -; V: TRBV28; J: TRBJ2-1; DNA: TGTGCCAGCAGACTCCCTGGCTCCTACAATGAGCAGTTCTTC; CDR3: CASRLPGSYNEQFF
D: TRBD1; size: -; V: TRBV10-1; J: TRBJ1-3; DNA: TGCGCCAGCTCCGAGGGACAGACCATCTCTGGAAACACCATATATTTT; CDR3: CASSEGQTISGNTIYF
D: -; size: -; V: TRBV2; J: TRBJ2-3; DNA: TGTGCCAGCATGAGGGGCCTTAGCACAGATACGCAGTATTTT; CDR3: CASMRGLSTDTQYF
D: -; size: few; V: TRBV19; J: TRBJ2-2; DNA: TGTGCCAGTAGTATAGTGCCTTTCACCGGGGAGCTGTTTTTT; CDR3: CASSIVPFTGELFF
D: -; size: -; V: TRBV6-5; J: TRBJ1-5; DNA: TGTGCCAGCAGTTACTTCAGCAATCAGCCCCAGCATTTT; CDR3: CASSYFSNQPQHF
D: TRBD1; size: -; V: TRBV29-1; J: TRBJ1-2; DNA: TGCAGCGTTGAAGCACTAGACAGGGGGTATGGCTACACCTTC; CDR3: CSVEALDRGYGYTF
D: TRBD2; size: -; V: TRBV11-2; J: TRBJ2-1; DNA: TGTGCCAGCAGCCTTCGGACTAGCGGCAATGAGCAGTTCTTC; CDR3: CASSLRTSGNEQFF
D: -; size: -; V: TRBV7-9; J: TRBJ1-2; DNA: TGTGCCAGCAGCTTACTAGGGGGGAGCCTACGCGGCTATGGCTACACCTTC; CDR3: CASSLLGGSLRGYGYTF
D: TRBD1; size: once; V: TRBV30; J: TRBJ2-2; DNA: TGTGCCTCGCAGGGGGCGCGGGGCACCGGGGAGCTGTTTTTT; CDR3: CASQGARGTGELFF
D: -; size: -; V: TRBV19; J: TRBJ2-4; DNA: TGTGCCAGTAGTGTGGGTCTAGCTTCCCCCAAAAACATTCAGTACTTC; CDR3: CASSVGLASPKNIQYF
D: TRBD2; size: -; V: TRBV27; J: TRBJ2-3; DNA: TGTGCCAGCAGCCTGCGACCGGGACTAGCGGGAGCGGTAACAGATACGCAGTATTTT; CDR3: CASSLRPGLAGAVTDTQYF
D: TRBD1; size: -; V: TRBV6-6; J: TRBJ1-2; DNA: TGTGCCAGCAGCCCTACTTCTACGGGACAGGCAGGCTACACCTTC; CDR3: CASSPTSTGQAGYTF
D: -; size: -; V: TRBV7-9; J: TRBJ1-1; DNA: TGTGCCAGCAGCTTAGTCGCAGGGCTGGGCACTGAAGCTTTCTTT; CDR3: CASSLVAGLGTEAFF
D: TRBD2; size: -; V: TRBV9; J: TRBJ2-3; DNA: TGTGCCAGCAGCGTGAGGACTAGCGGGACGAGAGAAACGCAGTATTTT; CDR3: CASSVRTSGTRETQYF
D: TRBD1; size: few; V: TRBV29-1; J: TRBJ2-5; DNA: TGCAGCGTTTCCTTGACAGGGGTGGAGACCCAGTACTTC; CDR3: CSVSLTGVETQYF
D: TRBD2; size: -; V: TRBV28; J: TRBJ2-7; DNA: TGTGCCAGCAGTTTAAGTGCTGAGCGGGAGCTGGGGGAGCAGTACTTC; CDR3: CASSLSAERELGEQYF
D: TRBD1; size: once; V: TRBV5-1; J: TRBJ2-2; DNA: TGCGCCAGCAGCCCCGGGACAGGGCTGAACACCGGGGAGCTGTTTTTT; CDR3: CASSPGTGLNTGELFF
D: TRBD1; size: -; V: TRBV30; J: TRBJ2-7; DNA: TGTGCCTGGAGTCAGACAGGGATTTGGTACGAGCAGTACTTC; CDR3: CAWSQTGIWYEQYF
D: -; size: many; V: TRBV9; J: TRBJ1-3; DNA: TGTGCCAGCAGCGTCTCAGGGATGGGGAACACCATATATTTT; CDR3: CASSVSGMGNTIYF
D: -; size: -; V: TRBV10-3; J: TRBJ2-7; DNA: TGTGCCATCAGCGCTCCTACCGGGTCCTCCCGAACCTACGAGCAGTACTTC; CDR3: CAISAPTGSSRTYEQYF
D: TRBD1; size: -; V: TRBV10-3; J: TRBJ1-1; DNA: TGTGCCATCTCTCGTTCCGGACAGGGCAATGAAGCTTTCTTT; CDR3: CAISRSGQGNEAFF
D: TRBD1; size: -; V: TRBV9; J: TRBJ1-5; DNA: TGTGCCAGCAGCCCCACAGGGGGCAGCAATCAGCCCCAGCATTTT; CDR3: CASSPTGGSNQPQHF
D: TRBD2; size: -; V: TRBV5-6; J: TRBJ2-1; DNA: TGTGCCAGCAGCCCCGGGGGGAGGAACTACAATGAGCAGTTCTTC; CDR3: CASSPGGRNYNEQFF
D: -; size: once; V: TRBV11-2; J: TRBJ2-5; DNA: TGTGCCAGCAGCCCACAAGAGACCCAGTACTTC; CDR3: CASSPQETQYF
D: TRBD1; size: -; V: TRBV6-6; J: TRBJ2-5; DNA: TGTGCCAGCAGTTACTCGACAGGGCTCCAAGAGACCCAGTACTTC; CDR3: CASSYSTGLQETQYF
D: -; size: -; V: TRBV29-1; J: TRBJ1-1; DNA: TGCAGCGCTGAAGATCTCGTGGCTGCAGCTTTCTTT; CDR3: CSAEDLVAAAFF
D: -; size: once; V: TRBV28; J: TRBJ1-5; DNA: TGTGCCAGCAGTTTGGGGGGCCCCGGCTGGGATCAGCCCCAGCATTTT; CDR3: CASSLGGPGWDQPQHF
D: -; size: -; V: TRBV2; J: TRBJ2-7; DNA: TGTGCCAGCAGTGGGGGTAGCGCCGAGCAGTACTTC; CDR3: CASSGGSAEQYF
D: -; size: once; V: TRBV15; J: TRBJ2-7; DNA: TGTGCCACCAGCAGGGCCTGGGGGGGCCCCTACGAGCAGTACTTC; CDR3: CATSRAWGGPYEQYF
D: TRBD1; size: -; V: TRBV5-4; J: TRBJ1-4; DNA: TGTGCCACATCCGGGACAGTTGATCCCGGTAATGAAAAACTGTTTTTT; CDR3: CATSGTVDPGNEKLFF
D: TRBD1; size: -; V: TRBV7-8; J: TRBJ1-2; DNA: TGTGCCAGCAGCTCCTCCTCGGGACAGGTCCGAGGGCCCTACACCTTC; CDR3: CASSSSSGQVRGPYTF
D: TRBD2; size: -; V: TRBV27; J: TRBJ2-7; DNA: TGTGCCAGCAGCCCCCTGGCGGGGGAGCATTACGAGCAGTACTTC; CDR3: CASSPLAGEHYEQYF
D: -; size: -; V: TRBV7-8; J: TRBJ2-7; DNA: TGTGCCAGCAGCTTAGATACCCCGTTGGGAGAGCAGTACTTC; CDR3: CASSLDTPLGEQYF
D: -; size: -; V: TRBV10-3; J: TRBJ1-4; DNA: TGTGCCATCAGTGAAAGGGGGGTAGGGGAAAAACTGTTTTTT; CDR3: CAISERGVGEKLFF
D: TRBD1; size: -; V: TRBV10-3; J: TRBJ1-1; DNA: TGTGCCATCACTCAGGGGGGGGTGAACACTGAAGCTTTCTTT; CDR3: CAITQGGVNTEAFF
D: TRBD2; size: -; V: TRBV28; J: TRBJ2-7; DNA: TGTGCCAGCAGTTTATTTAGCGGGGGCGCCTACGAGCAGTACTTC; CDR3: CASSLFSGGAYEQYF
D: -; size: -; V: TRBV6-5; J: TRBJ2-1; DNA: TGTGCCAGCACAAGCGGAGCCTACAATGAGCAGTTCTTC; CDR3: CASTSGAYNEQFF
D: -; size: -; V: TRBV4-1; J: TRBJ1-1; DNA: TGCGCCAGCAGCCAAGATGGCCGGGAAGCTTTCTTT; CDR3: CASSQDGREAFF
D: -; size: -; V: TRBV30; J: TRBJ2-3; DNA: TGTGCCTGGAGTCCACTGGGGGATACGCAGTATTTT; CDR3: CAWSPLGDTQYF
D: -; size: -; V: TRBV6-5; J: TRBJ1-5; DNA: TGTGCCAGCTCGACGGGTACCAATCAGCCCCAGCATTTT; CDR3: CASSTGTNQPQHF
D: -; size: -; V: TRBV7-8; J: TRBJ2-7; DNA: TGTGCCAGCAGCAGGGTTCGGCACGAGCAGTACTTC; CDR3: CASSRVRHEQYF
D: -; size: few; V: TRBV6-5; J: TRBJ1-5; DNA: TGTGCCAGCAGCTACGGACGGGGGAATCAGCCCCAGCATTTT; CDR3: CASSYGRGNQPQHF
D: TRBD2; size: -; V: TRBV7-8; J: TRBJ2-3; DNA: TGTGCCAGCAGCTTAGGGGGACTAGCGGGAGGGGTAACAGATACGCAGTATTTT; CDR3: CASSLGGLAGGVTDTQYF
D: -; size: -; V: TRBV7-2; J: TRBJ2-2; DNA: TGTGCCAGCAGCTTATTCTCCTCCTCGAACACCGGGGAGCTGTTTTTT; CDR3: CASSLFSSSNTGELFF
D: -; size: once; V: TRBV11-2; J: TRBJ2-7; DNA: TGTGCCAGCAGCCCCCGGGAAAGGAGACTGGACGAGCAGTACTTC; CDR3: CASSPRERRLDEQYF
D: -; size: once; V: TRBV15; J: TRBJ1-3; DNA: TGTGCCACCAGCAGTGTAGGGCGGCGTGGAAACACCATATATTTT; CDR3: CATSSVGRRGNTIYF
D: -; size: once; V: TRBV28; J: TRBJ1-1; DNA: TGTGCCAGCAGTTCCCCCCGCGGAGGGTGGATCACTGAAGCTTTCTTT; CDR3: CASSSPRGGWITEAFF
D: -; size: -; V: TRBV19; J: TRBJ2-7; DNA: TGTGCCAGTAGTATACGAGGGGAGAACTACGAGCAGTACTTC; CDR3: CASSIRGENYEQYF
D: -; size: -; V: TRBV10-3; J: TRBJ2-1; DNA: TGTGCCATCAGTGAGTCGACTACCGCCGTCCCCGAGCAGTTCTTC; CDR3: CAISESTTAVPEQFF
D: -; size: -; V: TRBV4-1; J: TRBJ1-5; DNA: TGCGCCAGCAGCCAAGATCCTCCAGGGGTAGGGGCTCGCAATCAGCCCCAGCATTTT; CDR3: CASSQDPPGVGARNQPQHF
D: -; size: once; V: TRBV1; J: TRBJ2-2; DNA: TGCACCAGCAGCCGCCCCGAATTAGCGGGACTCGCGAACACCGGGGAGCTGTTTTTT; CDR3: CTSSRPELAGLANTGELFF